A single sample is the source of the 15 T cell receptor beta chains below, sequenced in a study of beta chain features in type 1 diabetes. The study reverse transcribed the entire isolated RNA, so it sequenced expressed TCRB transcripts. Assay: immunoSEQ multiplex PCR; the TCRdb copy retains only in-frame clones and omits some. The sample contains under 200,000 clones, roughly 9% of which appear only once. Sequences were obtained from central memory CD4+ T cells from blood. Receptor source: a woman younger than 30 in good health.

This clone appeared many times. The V call is TRBV7-6, the J call TRBJ1-2; tentatively, D is TRBD1 (6 bases). The CDR3 has 14 amino acids. CDR1 is SGHVS and CDR2 is FNYEAQ in the germline V gene. Trimming stripped 5 bases from V and 4 bases from J, with 14 bases between. The chain's CDR3 is CASSPGQSLYGYTF. For the CDR3, the DNA is TGTGCCAGCAGCCCCGGACAGAGCCTCTATGGCTACACCTTC.

The rearrangement joins TRBV5-6 to TRBJ2-5, with 8 bases matching TRBD2. Germline V CDR1 and CDR2: SGHDT, YYEEEE. Germline trimming cut 1 base from V and 2 bases from J; bases unmatched to any gene: 13. CDR3 length: 18 amino acids. For the CDR3, the DNA is TGTGCCAGCAGCTTGCGTTCTATCCAGCGGGGGCCACAAGAGACCCAGTACTTC. It yields the protein CASSLRSIQRGPQETQYF.

The rearrangement links TRBV19 to TRBJ1-6; possible D gene TRBD1, 5 bases. Germline CDR1 is LNHDA and CDR2 is SQIVND (reference sequence). The V and J ends lost 5 bases and 8 bases respectively, with 16 bases between them. This CDR3 region has 15 residues. CDR3 residues: CASSSSAGRYSPLHF. CDR3 coding DNA: TGTGCCAGTAGTTCTTCGGCAGGGCGTTATTCACCCCTCCACTTT.

The V gene is TRBV29-1, the J gene TRBJ2-3; no clear D. V lost 4 bases and J lost 4, with 18 bases in between. The CDR3 has 15 amino acids. CDR1 and CDR2 from the germline V gene are SQVTM and ANQGSEA. CDR3 sequence: CSVVRGEVSADTQYF. The CDR3 bases are TGCAGCGTTGTTCGCGGTGAGGTATCCGCAGATACGCAGTATTTT.

This clone was detected only a few times. The chain employs TRBV2 and TRBJ1-5, with TRBD1 identical over 10 bases. This CDR3 comprises 18 residues. The germline V gene encodes CDR1 SNHLY and CDR2 FYNNEI. The ends lost 6 bases at V and 0 bases at J; junction bases unmatched: 11. The CDR3 bases are TGTGCCAGCAGCTCTGGGACAGGGGTTTCTTATAGCAATCAGCCCCAGCATTTT. Protein: CASSSGTGVSYSNQPQHF.

In this sample, this clone turned up a few times. V gene TRBV18 combines with J gene TRBJ1-1; a weak D match, TRBD1 (5 bases). Germline loops: CDR1 KGHSH, CDR2 LQKENI. The V end was cut by 0 bases, the J end by 0 bases, with 11 bases between. CDR3 size: 16 residues. The chain's CDR3 is CASSPPGDHLNTEAFF. CDR3 in DNA: TGTGCCAGCTCACCACCAGGGGATCACCTGAACACTGAAGCTTTCTTT.

This clone has a handful of counts. Its ends do not fully match the called genes, so a read error is possible. The chain joins TRBV7-7 to TRBJ2-3, with 7 bases fitting TRBD2. This CDR3 contains 14 residues. CDR1 and CDR2 from the germline V gene are SSHAT and FNYEAQ (reference sequence). This chain's CDR3 is CASSPDPRGNTQYF. CDR3 sequence (DNA): TGTGCTAGCAGCCCGGACCCGCGGGGGAATACGCAGTATTTT.

V and J are TRBV7-8 and TRBJ2-1, with TRBD2 matching 7 bases. Germline V gene sequence: CDR1 SGHVS, CDR2 FQNEAQ. The CDR3 is made up of 18 amino acids. With V trimmed by 5 bases and J by 0 bases, 13 bases remained unmatched. CDR3 region: CASSPSRGGRVSYNEQFF. In nucleotides, the CDR3 is TGTGCCAGCAGCCCCTCGAGGGGCGGGAGAGTCTCCTACAATGAGCAGTTCTTC.

The chain uses TRBV2 and TRBJ2-7, with TRBD2 matching over 7 bases. Germline CDR1 SNHLY, CDR2 FYNNEI. There are 13 residues in the CDR3. After removal of 7 bases from V and 3 bases from J, the junction contained 6 bases not matched to a gene. The CDR3 is CASTREAGYEQYF. In nucleotides, the CDR3 is TGTGCCAGCACCCGGGAGGCCGGCTACGAGCAGTACTTC.

The chain recombines TRBV4-2 with TRBJ1-5; the D is unclear. CDR1 is LGHNA, CDR2 YNFKEQ, per germline. V shed 0 bases and J shed 5 bases, with 17 bases lying between them. CDR3 size: 17 residues. CDR3 loop: CASSQERRVSLDQPQHF. DNA of the CDR3: TGTGCCAGCAGCCAAGAGAGGAGGGTCTCGCTGGATCAGCCCCAGCATTTT.

The chain uses TRBV7-2 and TRBJ1-1, with 8 nucleotides matching TRBD1. The CDR3 spans 17 residues. Trimming removed 6 bases from V and 5 bases from J; junction bases left unmatched: 17. CDR1 and CDR2 from the germline V gene are SGHTA and FQGNSA. This CDR3 reads CASRSLALGQGETEAFF. The CDR3 DNA follows: TGTGCCAGCAGGTCTCTTGCCCTAGGACAGGGTGAAACTGAAGCTTTCTTT.

The V gene is TRBV6-5, the J gene TRBJ2-6; 7 nucleotides line up with TRBD1. CDR1 and CDR2 from the germline V gene are MNHEY and SVGAGI. The V gene end was trimmed by 4 bases and the J gene end by 1 base; junction bases not matched to a gene: 4. This CDR3 has 16 amino acids. DNA of the CDR3: TGTGCCAGCAGTTCGACAGGGAGTTCTGGGGCCAACGTCCTGACTTTC. It yields the protein CASSSTGSSGANVLTF.

This clone has a handful of counts. V is TRBV7-2 and J is TRBJ2-7; 12 bases match TRBD1. Germline V lookup: CDR1 SGHTA, CDR2 FQGNSA. The CDR3 covers 15 residues. V lost 5 bases and J lost 5; bases outside the gene matches: 7. The CDR3 is CASSQGTGGVDEQYF. In nucleotides, the CDR3 is TGTGCCAGCAGCCAGGGGACAGGGGGCGTGGACGAGCAGTACTTC.

This clone has just a few counts. Other DNA sequences in the same sample also yield this CDR3. The chain recombines TRBV6-5 with TRBJ2-7, with a weak D call TRBD2 (5 bases). The germline gives CDR1 MNHEY, CDR2 SVGAGI. V was clipped by 4 bases and J by 6 bases, with 13 bases between them. The CDR3 is made up of 13 amino acids. CDR3 amino acids: CASSSPGSSEQYF. In DNA, the CDR3 is TGTGCCAGCAGTTCCCCGGGGAGCAGCGAGCAGTACTTC.

This clone appeared a few times. This sequence joins TRBV5-1 and TRBJ2-2; 8 bases are shared with TRBD1. Germline CDR1 and CDR2: SGHRS and YFSETQ. V lost 3 bases, J lost 4 bases, and 2 bases stayed unmatched. The CDR3 contains 14 residues. The CDR3 spells CASSWDRTTGELFF. As DNA, the CDR3 is TGCGCCAGCAGCTGGGACAGGACCACCGGGGAGCTGTTTTTT.